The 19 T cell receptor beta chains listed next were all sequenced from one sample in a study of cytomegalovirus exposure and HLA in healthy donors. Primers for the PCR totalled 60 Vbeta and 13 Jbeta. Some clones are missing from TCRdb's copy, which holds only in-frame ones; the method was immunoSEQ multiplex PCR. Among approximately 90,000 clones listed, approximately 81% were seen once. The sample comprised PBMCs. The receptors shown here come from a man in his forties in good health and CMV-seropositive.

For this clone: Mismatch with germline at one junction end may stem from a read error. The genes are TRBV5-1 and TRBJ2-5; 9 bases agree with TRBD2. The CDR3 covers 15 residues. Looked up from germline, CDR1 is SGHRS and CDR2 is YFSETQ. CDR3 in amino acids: CASSLESGRREAQYF. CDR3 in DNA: TGCGCCAGCAGCTTGGAAAGCGGGAGGAGAGAGGCCCAGTACTTC.

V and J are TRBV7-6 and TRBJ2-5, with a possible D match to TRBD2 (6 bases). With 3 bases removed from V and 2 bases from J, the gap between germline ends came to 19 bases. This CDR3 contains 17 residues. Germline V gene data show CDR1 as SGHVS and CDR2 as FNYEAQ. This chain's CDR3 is CASSLVMGGVGQETQYF. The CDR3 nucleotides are TGTGCCAGCAGCTTGGTCATGGGGGGAGTAGGTCAAGAGACCCAGTACTTC.

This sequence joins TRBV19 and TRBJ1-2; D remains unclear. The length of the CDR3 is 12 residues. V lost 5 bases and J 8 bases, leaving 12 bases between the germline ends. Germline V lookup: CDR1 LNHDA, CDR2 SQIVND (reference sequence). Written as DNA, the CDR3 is TGTGCCAGTAGTTCTCCTGCGGGGGGCTACACCTTC. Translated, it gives CASSSPAGGYTF.

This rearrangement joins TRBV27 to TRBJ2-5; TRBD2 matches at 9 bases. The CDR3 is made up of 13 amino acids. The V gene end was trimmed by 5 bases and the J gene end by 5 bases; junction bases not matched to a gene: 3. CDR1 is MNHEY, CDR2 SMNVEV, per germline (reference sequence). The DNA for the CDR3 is TGTGCCAGCAGTATTAGCGGGAGTGAGACCCAGTACTTC. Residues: CASSISGSETQYF.

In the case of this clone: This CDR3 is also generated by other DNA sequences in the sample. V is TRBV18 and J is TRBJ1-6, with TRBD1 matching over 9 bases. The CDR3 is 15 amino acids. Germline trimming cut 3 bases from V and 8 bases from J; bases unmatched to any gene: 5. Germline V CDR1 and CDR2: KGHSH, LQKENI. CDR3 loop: CASSPRDRVYSPLHF. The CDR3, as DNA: TGTGCCAGCTCACCCCGGGACAGGGTGTATTCACCCCTCCACTTT.

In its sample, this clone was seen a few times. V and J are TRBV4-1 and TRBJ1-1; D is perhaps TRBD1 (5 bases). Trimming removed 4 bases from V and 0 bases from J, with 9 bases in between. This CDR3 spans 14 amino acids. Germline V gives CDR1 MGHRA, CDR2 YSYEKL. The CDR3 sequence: CASSRGGVNTEAFF. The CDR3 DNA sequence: TGCGCCAGCAGCCGCGGAGGGGTGAACACTGAAGCTTTCTTT.

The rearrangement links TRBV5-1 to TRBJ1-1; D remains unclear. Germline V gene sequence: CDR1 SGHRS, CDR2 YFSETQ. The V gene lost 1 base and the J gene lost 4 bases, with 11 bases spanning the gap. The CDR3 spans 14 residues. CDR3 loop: CASSLSMSPTEAFF. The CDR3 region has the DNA TGCGCCAGCAGCTTGTCAATGAGCCCCACTGAAGCTTTCTTT. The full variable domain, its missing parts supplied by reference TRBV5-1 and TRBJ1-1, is KAGVTQTPRYLIKTRGQQVTLSCSPISGHRSVSWYQQTPGQGLQFLFEYFSETQRNKGNFPGRFSGRQFSNSRSEMNVSTLELGDSALYLCASSLSMSPTEAFFGQGTRLTVV.

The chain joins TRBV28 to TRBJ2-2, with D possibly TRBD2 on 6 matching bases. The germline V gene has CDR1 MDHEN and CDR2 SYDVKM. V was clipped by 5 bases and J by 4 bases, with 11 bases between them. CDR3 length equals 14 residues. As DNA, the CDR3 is TGTGCCAGCAGTCGCTGGGGGGTCACCGGGGAGCTGTTTTTT. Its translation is CASSRWGVTGELFF.

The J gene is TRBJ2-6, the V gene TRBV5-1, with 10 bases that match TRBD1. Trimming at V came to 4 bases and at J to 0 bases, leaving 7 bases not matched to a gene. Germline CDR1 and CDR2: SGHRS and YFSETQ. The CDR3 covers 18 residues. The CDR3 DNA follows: TGCGCCAGCAGCGTCGGGACAGGGGCTTTCTCTGGGGCCAACGTCCTGACTTTC. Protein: CASSVGTGAFSGANVLTF.

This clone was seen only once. This CDR3 reads CASGDFSSTDTQYF. In nucleotides, the CDR3 is TGCGCCAGTGGGGACTTCTCTAGCACAGATACGCAGTATTTT. The chain joins TRBV5-1 to TRBJ2-3; maybe TRBD2 (6 bases). This CDR3 is built from 14 residues. Per germline, CDR1 SGHRS and CDR2 YFSETQ. V was clipped by 8 bases and J by 0 bases, with 13 bases between them.

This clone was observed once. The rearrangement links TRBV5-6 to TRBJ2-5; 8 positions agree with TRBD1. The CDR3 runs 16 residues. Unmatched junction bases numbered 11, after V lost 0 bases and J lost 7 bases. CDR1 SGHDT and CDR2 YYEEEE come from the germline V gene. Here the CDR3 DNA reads TGTGCCAGCAGCTTGGAACAGGGGGTACTTTTGTCGACCCAGTACTTC. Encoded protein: CASSLEQGVLLSTQYF.

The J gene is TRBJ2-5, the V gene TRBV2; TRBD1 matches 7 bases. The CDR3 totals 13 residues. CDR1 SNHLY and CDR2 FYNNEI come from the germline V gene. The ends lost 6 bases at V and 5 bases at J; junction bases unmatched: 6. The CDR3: CASRRGQLETQYF. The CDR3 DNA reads TGTGCCAGCAGGAGGGGACAGTTGGAGACCCAGTACTTC.

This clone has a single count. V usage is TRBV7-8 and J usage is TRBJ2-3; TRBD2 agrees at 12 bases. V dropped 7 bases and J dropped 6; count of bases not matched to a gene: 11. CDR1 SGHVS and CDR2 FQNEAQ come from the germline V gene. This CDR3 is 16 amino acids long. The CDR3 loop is CASTRGLAGGPDTQYF. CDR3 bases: TGTGCCAGCACCCGAGGGCTAGCGGGGGGGCCGGATACGCAGTATTTT.

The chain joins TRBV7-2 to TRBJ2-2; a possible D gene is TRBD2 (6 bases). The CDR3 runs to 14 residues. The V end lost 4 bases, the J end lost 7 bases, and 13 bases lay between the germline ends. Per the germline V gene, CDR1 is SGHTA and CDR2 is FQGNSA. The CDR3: CASSYGTSYGELFF. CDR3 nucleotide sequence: TGTGCCAGCAGCTACGGGACTTCCTACGGGGAGCTGTTTTTT.

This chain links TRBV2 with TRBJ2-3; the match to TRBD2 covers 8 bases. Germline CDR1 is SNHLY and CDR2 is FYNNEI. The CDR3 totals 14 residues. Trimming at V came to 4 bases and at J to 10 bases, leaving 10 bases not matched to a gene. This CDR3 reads CASSAGGGGVAQYF. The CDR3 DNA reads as TGTGCCAGCAGTGCCGGGGGGGGCGGGGTAGCGCAGTATTTT. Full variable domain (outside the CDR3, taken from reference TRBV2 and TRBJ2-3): EPEVTQTPSHQVTQMGQEVILRCVPISNHLYFYWYRQILGQKVEFLVSFYNNEISEKSEIFDDQFSVERPDGSNFTLKIRSTKLEDSAMYFCASSAGGGGVAQYFGPGTRLTVL.

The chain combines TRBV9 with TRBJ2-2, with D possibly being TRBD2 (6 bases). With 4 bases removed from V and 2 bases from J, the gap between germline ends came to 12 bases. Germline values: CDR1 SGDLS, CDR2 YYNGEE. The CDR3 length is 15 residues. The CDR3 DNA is TGTGCCAGCAGCCCGCGGGACTCCAACACCGGGGAGCTGTTTTTT. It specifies CASSPRDSNTGELFF. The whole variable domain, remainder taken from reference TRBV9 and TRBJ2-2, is DSGVTQTPKHLITATGQRVTLRCSPRSGDLSVYWYQQSLDQGLQFLIQYYNGEERAKGNILERFSAQQFPDLHSELNLSSLELGDSALYFCASSPRDSNTGELFFGEGSRLTVL.

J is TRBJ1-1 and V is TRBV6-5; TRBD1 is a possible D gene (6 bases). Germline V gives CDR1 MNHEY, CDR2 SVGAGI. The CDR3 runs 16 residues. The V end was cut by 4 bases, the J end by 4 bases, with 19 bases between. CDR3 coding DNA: TGTGCCAGCAGTTCCCACCGGAGGACAGAGAGCACTGAAGCTTTCTTT. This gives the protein CASSSHRRTESTEAFF.

The CDR3 region has the DNA TGTGCCAGCTCTCTGACAGGGGTGAACACTGAAGCTTTCTTT. Protein product: CASSLTGVNTEAFF. J is TRBJ1-1 and V is TRBV18, with 8 bases fitting TRBD1. Trimming cost V 6 bases and J 0 bases; bases outside gene matches: 3. CDR1 is KGHSH and CDR2 is LQKENI in the germline V gene. The CDR3 totals 14 residues.

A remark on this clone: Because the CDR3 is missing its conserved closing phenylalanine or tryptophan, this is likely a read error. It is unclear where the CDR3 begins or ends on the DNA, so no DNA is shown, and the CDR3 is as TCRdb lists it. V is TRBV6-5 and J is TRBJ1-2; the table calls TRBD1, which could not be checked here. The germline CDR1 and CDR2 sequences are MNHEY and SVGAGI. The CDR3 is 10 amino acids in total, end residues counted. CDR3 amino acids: CASRHGQDAL.